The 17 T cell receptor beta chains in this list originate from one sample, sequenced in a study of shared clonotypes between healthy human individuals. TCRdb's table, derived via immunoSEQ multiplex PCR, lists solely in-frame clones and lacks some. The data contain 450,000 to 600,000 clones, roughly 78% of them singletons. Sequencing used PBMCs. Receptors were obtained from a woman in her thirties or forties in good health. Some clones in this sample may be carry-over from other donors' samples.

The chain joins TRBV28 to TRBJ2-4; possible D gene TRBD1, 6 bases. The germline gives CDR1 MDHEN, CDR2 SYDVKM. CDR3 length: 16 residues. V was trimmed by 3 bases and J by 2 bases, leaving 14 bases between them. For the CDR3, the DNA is TGTGCCAGCAGTTTGGGGGCCCGGCCGACCAAAAACATTCAGTACTTC. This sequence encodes CASSLGARPTKNIQYF.

CDR3 protein: CSVAPSGSDEQYF. CDR3 sequence (DNA): TGCAGCGTTGCTCCTAGCGGGAGCGACGAGCAGTACTTC. The rearrangement joins TRBV29-1 to TRBJ2-7; 10 bases map to TRBD2. This CDR3 is 13 amino acids long. Germline CDR1 reads SQVTM; CDR2 reads ANQGSEA. V shed 4 bases and J 5 bases; nucleotides not matched to a gene: 5.

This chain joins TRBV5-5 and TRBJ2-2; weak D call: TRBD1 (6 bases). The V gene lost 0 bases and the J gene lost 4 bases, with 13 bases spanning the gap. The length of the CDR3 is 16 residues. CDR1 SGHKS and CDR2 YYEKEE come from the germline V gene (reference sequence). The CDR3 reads CASSLARGTATGELFF. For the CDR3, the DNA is TGTGCCAGCAGCTTGGCCAGGGGTACGGCCACCGGGGAGCTGTTTTTT.

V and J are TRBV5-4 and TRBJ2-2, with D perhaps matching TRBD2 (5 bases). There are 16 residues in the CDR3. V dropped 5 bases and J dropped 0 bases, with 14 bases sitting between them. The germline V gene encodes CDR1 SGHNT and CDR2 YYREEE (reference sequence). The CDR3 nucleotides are TGTGCCAGCAGTACACAGCGGAGCGCGAACACCGGGGAGCTGTTTTTT. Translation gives CASSTQRSANTGELFF. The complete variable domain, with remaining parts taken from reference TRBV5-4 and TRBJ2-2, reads ETGVTQSPTHLIKTRGQQVTLRCSSQSGHNTVSWYQQALGQGPQFIFQYYREEENGRGNFPPRFSGLQFPNYSSELNVNALELDDSALYLCASSTQRSANTGELFFGEGSRLTVL.

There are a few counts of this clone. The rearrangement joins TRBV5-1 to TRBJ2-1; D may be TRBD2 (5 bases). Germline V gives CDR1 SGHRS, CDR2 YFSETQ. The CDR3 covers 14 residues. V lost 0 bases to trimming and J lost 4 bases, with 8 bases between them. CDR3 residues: CASSLGGPYNEQFF. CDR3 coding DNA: TGCGCCAGCAGCTTGGGAGGGCCGTACAATGAGCAGTTCTTC.

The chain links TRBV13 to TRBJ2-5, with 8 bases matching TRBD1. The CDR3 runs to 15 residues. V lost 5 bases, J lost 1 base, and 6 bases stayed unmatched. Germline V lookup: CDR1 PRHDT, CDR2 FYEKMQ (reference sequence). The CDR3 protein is CASSPRGQGQETQYF. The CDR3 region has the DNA TGTGCCAGCAGCCCCCGCGGACAGGGCCAAGAGACCCAGTACTTC.

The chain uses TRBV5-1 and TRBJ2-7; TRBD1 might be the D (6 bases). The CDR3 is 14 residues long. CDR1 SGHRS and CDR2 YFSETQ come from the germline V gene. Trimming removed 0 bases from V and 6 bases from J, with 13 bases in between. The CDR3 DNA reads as TGCGCCAGCAGCTTGGGACAGGCCATGGGCGAGCAGTACTTC. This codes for CASSLGQAMGEQYF.

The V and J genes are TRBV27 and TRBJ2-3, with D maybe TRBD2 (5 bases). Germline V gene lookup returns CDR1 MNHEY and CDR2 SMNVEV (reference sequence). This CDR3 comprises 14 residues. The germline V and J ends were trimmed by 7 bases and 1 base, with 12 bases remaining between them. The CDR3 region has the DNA TGTGCCAGCACCCGCGGAGGCGGCACAGATACGCAGTATTTT. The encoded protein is CASTRGGGTDTQYF.

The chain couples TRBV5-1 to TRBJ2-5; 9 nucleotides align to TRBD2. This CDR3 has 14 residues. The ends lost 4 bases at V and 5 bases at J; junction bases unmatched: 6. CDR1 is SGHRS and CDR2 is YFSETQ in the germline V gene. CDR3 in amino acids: CASSPGTSRETQYF. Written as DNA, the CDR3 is TGCGCCAGCAGCCCCGGGACTAGCAGGGAGACCCAGTACTTC.

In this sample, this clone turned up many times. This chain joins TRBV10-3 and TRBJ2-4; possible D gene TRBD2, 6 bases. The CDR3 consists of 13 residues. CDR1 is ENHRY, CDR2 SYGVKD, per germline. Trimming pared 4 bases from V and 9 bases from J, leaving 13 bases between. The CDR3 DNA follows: TGTGCCATCAGTGTGGAGGGAGACGGCATTCAGTACTTC. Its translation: CAISVEGDGIQYF.

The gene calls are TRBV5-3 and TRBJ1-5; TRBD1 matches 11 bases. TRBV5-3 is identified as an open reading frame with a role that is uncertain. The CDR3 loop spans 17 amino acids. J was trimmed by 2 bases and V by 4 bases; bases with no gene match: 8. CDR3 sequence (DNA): TGTGCCAGAAGCACACGCCGGACAGGGGGCTGCAATCAGCCCCAGCATTTT. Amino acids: CARSTRRTGGCNQPQHF.

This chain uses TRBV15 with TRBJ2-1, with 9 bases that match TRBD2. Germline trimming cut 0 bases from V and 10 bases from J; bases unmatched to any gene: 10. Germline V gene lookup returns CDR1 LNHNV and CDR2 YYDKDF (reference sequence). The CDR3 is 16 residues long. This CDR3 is CATSRDGGRAVREQFF. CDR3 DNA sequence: TGTGCCACCAGCAGAGATGGCGGGAGGGCGGTTCGAGAGCAGTTCTTC.

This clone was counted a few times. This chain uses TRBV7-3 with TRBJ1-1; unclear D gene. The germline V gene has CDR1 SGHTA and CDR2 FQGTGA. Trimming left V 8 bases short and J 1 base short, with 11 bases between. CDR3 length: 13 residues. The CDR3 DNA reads TGTGCCAGCTGCTCCCAACAGAACACTGAAGCTTTCTTT. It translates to CASCSQQNTEAFF.

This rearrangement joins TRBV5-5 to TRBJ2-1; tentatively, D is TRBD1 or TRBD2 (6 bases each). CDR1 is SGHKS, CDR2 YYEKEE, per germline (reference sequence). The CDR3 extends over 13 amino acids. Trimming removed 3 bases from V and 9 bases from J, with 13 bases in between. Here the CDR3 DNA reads TGTGCCAGCAGCTGGACGGGGGCGAGTGAGCAGTTCTTC. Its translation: CASSWTGASEQFF.

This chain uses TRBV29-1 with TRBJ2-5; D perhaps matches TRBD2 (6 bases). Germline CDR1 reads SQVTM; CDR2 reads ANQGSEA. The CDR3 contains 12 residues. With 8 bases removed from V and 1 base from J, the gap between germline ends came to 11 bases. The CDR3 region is CSTERAQETQYF. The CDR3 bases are TGCAGCACGGAGCGGGCCCAAGAGACCCAGTACTTC.

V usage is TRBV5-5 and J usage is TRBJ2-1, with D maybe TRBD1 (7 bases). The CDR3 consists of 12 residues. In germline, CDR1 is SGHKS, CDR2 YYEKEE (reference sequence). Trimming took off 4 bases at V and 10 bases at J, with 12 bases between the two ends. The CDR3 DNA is TGTGCCAGCAGCGCGCGGGACAGCGAGCAGTTCTTC. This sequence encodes CASSARDSEQFF.

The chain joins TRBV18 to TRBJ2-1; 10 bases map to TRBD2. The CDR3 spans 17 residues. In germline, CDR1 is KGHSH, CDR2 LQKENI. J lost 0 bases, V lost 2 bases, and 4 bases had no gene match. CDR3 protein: CASSPRASGSSYNEQFF. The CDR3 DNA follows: TGTGCCAGCTCACCAAGGGCTAGCGGGAGCTCCTACAATGAGCAGTTCTTC.